This entry lists 14 T cell receptor beta chains sequenced from one sample in a study of read filtering for tumor transcriptome and immune sequencing. This library used 300 to 500 ng RNA and molecular barcoded adaptors spanning alpha/delta and beta/gamma chains. Via MiXCR, TCRdb re-called the reads, giving one row per CDR3 protein. The sample yields fewer than 100,000 distinct CDR3 sequences, over 9% seen once. Sequencing used a population of CD138-negative cells sorted from bone marrow. These receptors were obtained from a donor at least 40 years old with multiple myeloma.

Notes on this clonotype: One base away lies a much larger clone, so this may be a sequencing read error. The chain carries TRBV6-5 and TRBJ1-1; 7 nucleotides match TRBD1. The germline V gene has CDR1 MNHEY and CDR2 SVGAGI. The CDR3 length is 15 residues. The junction had 7 bases not matched to a gene; V was cut back by 0 bases and J by 6 bases. The CDR3 DNA reads TGTGCCAGCAGTTACTCAGGGGGCCCGGGCTCTGAAGCTTTCTTT. Residues: CASSYSGGPGSEAFF.

In its sample, this clonotype was seen many times. The CDR3 loop is CASTVGRGTYNEQFF. The CDR3, as DNA: TGTGCCAGCACTGTCGGGCGGGGGACCTACAATGAGCAGTTCTTC. J is TRBJ2-1 and V is TRBV6-1; 7 bases are shared with TRBD2. Germline values: CDR1 MNHNS, CDR2 SASEGT. Germline trimming cut 7 bases from V and 2 bases from J; bases unmatched to any gene: 8. This CDR3 contains 15 residues.

This clonotype was counted at least ten times. The chain links TRBV12-3 or TRBV12-4 to TRBJ1-1, with a tentative D call TRBD1 (5 bases). CDR3 length: 13 amino acids. Trimming left V 3 bases short and J 7 bases short, with 12 bases between. This CDR3 reads CASSLPGGGEAFF. The DNA for the CDR3 is TGTGCCAGCAGTTTGCCCGGGGGGGGTGAAGCTTTCTTT.

Many counts were recorded for this clonotype. CDR3 DNA: TGTGCCAGCAGCTCCACTAGCGGGAGTACATATGAGCAGTTCTTC. Protein sequence: CASSSTSGSTYEQFF. The chain combines TRBV14 with TRBJ2-1; 11 bases line up with TRBD2. V was clipped by 5 bases and J by 8 bases; unmatched bases: 8. The CDR3 is 15 residues long. Looked up from germline, CDR1 is SGHDN and CDR2 is FVKESK.

About this clonotype: A read error may explain this, as a much larger clone is one base away. The chain uses TRBV18 and TRBJ2-1, with D unclear. The CDR3 loop spans 13 amino acids. Germline V gene sequence: CDR1 KGHSH, CDR2 LQKENI. The CDR3 sequence: CASSPTQNSEQSF. CDR3 bases: TGTGCCAGCTCACCTACTCAGAACAGTGAGCAGTCCTTC.

This clonotype has ten or more counts. The chain carries TRBV5-1 and TRBJ2-7; 8 bases are shared with TRBD2. Germline CDR1 and CDR2: SGHRS and YFSETQ. Trimming cost V 1 base and J 1 base; bases outside gene matches: 7. CDR3 size: 16 residues. DNA for the CDR3: TGCGCCAGCAGCTTGTCGGCGGGAGGACGGTCCTACGAGCAGTACTTC. The encoded protein is CASSLSAGGRSYEQYF.

As for this clonotype: This clone may be a read error of a much larger clone one base away. The rearrangement links TRBV7-3 to TRBJ2-1, with TRBD2 matching 9 bases. Trimming cost V 5 bases and J 12 bases; bases outside gene matches: 11. There are 14 residues in the CDR3. The germline V gene encodes CDR1 SGHTA and CDR2 FQGTGA. The CDR3 sequence: CASSPGLAPEGQFF. The CDR3, as DNA: TGTGCCAGCAGCCCCGGACTAGCGCCTGAGGGGCAGTTCTTC. The full variable domain, rest sourced from reference TRBV7-3 and TRBJ2-1, is GAGVSQTPSNKVTEKGKYVELRCDPISGHTALYWYRQSLGQGPEFLIYFQGTGAADDSGLPNDRFFAVRPEGSVSTLKIQRTERGDSAVYLCASSPGLAPEGQFFGPGTRLTVL.

This clonotype occurred many times. CDR3 amino acids: CASSHRLAYNEQFF. The CDR3 nucleotides are TGTGCCAGCAGCCACCGCCTAGCCTACAATGAGCAGTTCTTC. V and J are TRBV7-9 and TRBJ2-1, with D unresolved. The V end lost 5 bases, the J end lost 2 bases, and 10 bases lay between the germline ends. The V gene's germline CDR1 is SEHNR and CDR2 FQNEAQ (reference sequence). The CDR3 is 14 residues long. Based on the CDR3 plus reference TRBV7-9 and TRBJ2-1, the full variable domain is DTGVSQNPRHKITKRGQNVTFRCDPISEHNRLYWYRQTLGQGPEFLTYFQNEAQLEKSRLLSDRFSAERPKGSFSTLEIQRTEQGDSAMYLCASSHRLAYNEQFFGPGTRLTVL.

This clonotype was detected ten times or more. The rearrangement joins TRBV11-2 to TRBJ2-5; no reliable D call. The CDR3 length is 13 residues. Deletions cut 3 bases from V and 3 bases from J, with 8 bases between. Germline CDR1 is SGHAT and CDR2 is FQNNGV. The chain's CDR3 is CASSFSGEETQYF. The CDR3, as DNA: TGTGCCAGCAGCTTTTCTGGCGAAGAGACCCAGTACTTC.

At least ten counts were recorded for this clonotype. The V gene is TRBV7-9, the J gene TRBJ1-5, with D tentatively TRBD1 (6 bases). Trimming left V 4 bases short and J 3 bases short, with 10 bases between. The length of the CDR3 is 14 residues. The V gene's germline CDR1 is SEHNR and CDR2 FQNEAQ (reference sequence). CDR3 DNA: TGTGCCAGCAGCTCGGGGGGGCTCAATCAGCCCCAGCATTTT. It translates to CASSSGGLNQPQHF.

This clonotype has a count of ten or more. The chain carries TRBV7-2 and TRBJ2-1, with unresolved D. This CDR3 contains 13 residues. Trimming removed 1 base from V and 9 bases from J, with 10 bases in between. The germline CDR1 and CDR2 sequences are SGHTA and FQGNSA. The CDR3 nucleotides are TGTGCCAGCAGCTTAGGACCGGAGAGTGAGCAGTTCTTC. It encodes CASSLGPESEQFF.

Ten or more counts support this clonotype. The chain recombines TRBV5-1 with TRBJ2-1, with 8 positions matching TRBD2. The J segment lost 6 bases and the V segment lost 2 bases, leaving 7 bases of the junction unmatched. Germline V gives CDR1 SGHRS, CDR2 YFSETQ. CDR3 length: 15 residues. The CDR3 is CASSFGSGTFNEQFF. Written as DNA, the CDR3 is TGCGCCAGCAGCTTCGGTAGCGGGACCTTCAATGAGCAGTTCTTC.

This clonotype was counted at least ten times. Being one base from a much bigger clone, this may be a read error. J is TRBJ2-1 and V is TRBV7-2; D tentatively fits TRBD1 or TRBD2 (5 bases each). Germline values: CDR1 SGHTA, CDR2 FQGNSA. This CDR3 contains 16 residues. CDR3 nucleotides: TGTGCCAGCTCCCCGGGACCCTCCACCTCCTACAAGGAGCAGTTCTTC. Its translation: CASSPGPSTSYKEQFF. Filled out from reference TRBV7-2 and TRBJ2-1, the complete variable domain reads GAGVSQSPSNKVTEKGKDVELRCDPISGHTALYWYRQSLGQGLEFLIYFQGNSAPDKSGLPSDRFSAERTGGSVSTLTIQRTQQEDSAVYLCASSPGPSTSYKEQFFGPGTRLTVL.

This clonotype was counted many times. The gene calls are TRBV7-3 and TRBJ2-1; a possible D gene is TRBD2 (6 bases). Germline loops: CDR1 SGHTA, CDR2 FQGTGA. The CDR3 has 14 residues. The ends were cut back, 6 bases at V and 6 bases at J, with 15 bases in the middle. The CDR3 here is CASRPQNSGNEQFF. CDR3 in DNA: TGTGCCAGCAGGCCCCAGAATAGCGGCAATGAGCAGTTCTTC.